These 19 T cell receptor beta chains share one sample of origin, sequenced in a study of beta chain features in type 1 diabetes (dated by TCRdb to between 2018 and 2020). Overall study outcomes, separate from this receptor: In all four CD4+ subsets, TCRB CDR3 length was moderately but significantly shorter in type 1 diabetes patients.

The protocol used for the library was the immunoSEQ multiplex PCR assay. The entire amount of isolated RNA was reverse transcribed using the High Capacity cDNA Reverse Transcription Kit, so the sequenced TCRB transcripts were expressed ones. This is the immuneACCESS table as TCRdb keeps it, with only in-frame sequences that have V and J called. A part of the clones is gone; compared with another copy, unresolved V genes explain less than half, and the rest is unexplained. This sample comprises some 700,000 clones, 10% to 15% of them detected only once. The leading ten clones occupy 0.022% of the sample. Their recognized antigens are unknown. Source material: naive CD4+ T cells from blood. In the paper's terms, the cell subset or site label means: true naive CD4+ T cells. The receptors derive from a man in his late teens or twenties with type 1 diabetes.

The V call is TRBV10-3, the J call TRBJ1-3; no firm D call. V dropped 11 bases and J dropped 4 bases, with 15 bases sitting between them. The CDR3 sequence is 13 residues long. The germline V gene encodes CDR1 ENHRY and CDR2 SYGVKD. CDR3 sequence reads: CAAQSGTGNTIYF. The DNA of the CDR3 is TGTGCCGCCCAGTCGGGCACCGGAAACACCATATATTTT.

This clone was recorded a few times. The rearrangement uses TRBV28 and TRBJ1-3, with TRBD1 as a possible D gene (5 bases). The V end was cut by 5 bases, the J end by 8 bases, with 13 bases between. This CDR3 spans 13 amino acids. The germline V gene encodes CDR1 MDHEN and CDR2 SYDVKM. The CDR3 DNA sequence: TGTGCCAGCAGTGGGGCTGGGCTGGACACCATATATTTT. The encoded protein is CASSGAGLDTIYF.

This clone was detected only a few times. The sample holds other DNA sequences that translate to the same CDR3. The rearrangement joins TRBV7-9 to TRBJ1-4; TRBD1 agrees at 9 bases. This CDR3 is built from 14 residues. V lost 5 bases to trimming and J lost 5 bases; unmatched junction nucleotides: 3. The germline CDR1 and CDR2 sequences are SEHNR and FQNEAQ (reference sequence). In nucleotides, the CDR3 is TGTGCCAGCAGCGTCGACAGGGGGAATGAAAAACTGTTTTTT. This translates into CASSVDRGNEKLFF.

As to this clone: Other DNA sequences of this sample code for an identical CDR3. This chain's CDR3 is CASSLAEANEKLFF. The CDR3 region has the DNA TGTGCCAGCAGCCTGGCGGAGGCTAATGAAAAACTGTTTTTT. The chain is built from TRBV7-9 and TRBJ1-4; D gene unclear. Germline V gene data show CDR1 as SEHNR and CDR2 as FQNEAQ (reference sequence). CDR3 length equals 14 residues. V was clipped by 5 bases and J by 3 bases, with 10 bases between them.

This clone was seen a handful of times. Other DNA sequences of this sample code for an identical CDR3. The chain links TRBV6-5 to TRBJ1-1, with a weak D call TRBD1 (5 bases). Germline values: CDR1 MNHEY, CDR2 SVGAGI. The V gene lost 2 bases and the J gene lost 4 bases, with 8 bases spanning the gap. CDR3 length equals 13 residues. CDR3 amino acids: CASSYGRGTEAFF. CDR3 nucleotides: TGTGCCAGCAGTTACGGTAGGGGCACTGAAGCTTTCTTT.

The sample holds a few counts of this clone. V and J are TRBV30 and TRBJ1-1; D uncertain. The V gene's germline CDR1 is GTSNPN and CDR2 SVGIG (reference sequence). The CDR3 is 11 amino acids. The V and J ends lost 4 bases and 7 bases respectively, with 10 bases between them. The CDR3 loop reads CAWTADGEAFF. The CDR3 DNA sequence: TGTGCCTGGACCGCGGACGGTGAAGCTTTCTTT.

V and J are TRBV19 and TRBJ2-1; TRBD1 aligns across 12 bases. The V and J ends lost 10 bases and 6 bases, in that order; junction bases with no gene match: 4. The CDR3 consists of 13 residues. The germline gives CDR1 LNHDA, CDR2 SQIVND (reference sequence). CDR3 amino acids: CATRDRGPNEQFF. As DNA, the CDR3 is TGTGCCACCCGGGACAGGGGGCCCAATGAGCAGTTCTTC.

The genes are TRBV6-1 and TRBJ2-7; 7 bases are a match to TRBD1. Losses at the gene ends were 3 bases for V and 4 bases for J; bases not matched to a gene: 6. The CDR3 loop spans 14 amino acids. The V gene's germline CDR1 is MNHNS and CDR2 SASEGT. The CDR3 loop reads CASSDGQAVYEQYF. The CDR3, as DNA: TGTGCCAGCAGTGATGGACAGGCGGTATACGAGCAGTACTTC.

The V gene is TRBV7-6, the J gene TRBJ2-7; 9 bases line up with TRBD1. The CDR3 has 13 amino acids. Germline V lookup: CDR1 SGHVS, CDR2 FNYEAQ. Trimming took 1 base from V and 11 from J; bases not matched to a gene: 6. The CDR3 nucleotides are TGTGCCAGCAGCTTAGTACAGGGGGCTGGGAAGTACTTC. Translated: CASSLVQGAGKYF.

This clone is a singleton in its sample. CDR3 nucleotide sequence: TGTGCCAGCTCACCCGAGACATCCGCGAACACCGGGGAGCTGTTTTTT. Its protein product is CASSPETSANTGELFF. The V call is TRBV18, the J call TRBJ2-2, with D uncertain. V lost 3 bases and J lost 0, with 11 bases in between. CDR1 is KGHSH and CDR2 is LQKENI in the germline V gene. The CDR3 runs to 16 residues.

Only a few counts were recorded for this clone. CDR3 DNA: TGTGCTAGTGCTACCCACGGGACAGGGGAATCAGAGACCCAGTACTTC. Amino acids: CASATHGTGESETQYF. This chain connects TRBV12-5 to TRBJ2-5; 10 positions match TRBD1. CDR3 length: 16 residues. The junction had 12 bases not matched to a gene; V was cut back by 7 bases and J by 4 bases. Germline values: CDR1 LGHNT, CDR2 FRNRAP.

The chain has TRBV5-1 and TRBJ1-2; 8 positions match TRBD1. V lost 4 bases and J lost 3; bases outside the gene matches: 8. The CDR3 runs to 15 residues. Germline V gene lookup returns CDR1 SGHRS and CDR2 YFSETQ. CDR3 loop: CASSPRTGSYYGYTF. CDR3 DNA: TGCGCCAGCAGCCCTAGGACAGGGTCCTACTATGGCTACACCTTC.

In its sample, this clone was seen a few times. The chain links TRBV18 to TRBJ1-1; D remains ambiguous. Trimming left V 3 bases short and J 1 base short, with 12 bases between. The germline CDR1 and CDR2 sequences are KGHSH and LQKENI. This CDR3 contains 15 residues. The CDR3 reads CASSPSEVTNTEAFF. CDR3 DNA sequence: TGTGCCAGCTCACCGTCAGAAGTTACGAACACTGAAGCTTTCTTT.

This clone showed up just a few times. The chain has TRBV5-4 and TRBJ2-5; maybe TRBD2 (5 bases). Trimming cost V 5 bases and J 1 base, with 9 bases left between them. The germline CDR1 and CDR2 sequences are SGHNT and YYREEE (reference sequence). The CDR3 length is 13 residues. The CDR3 DNA is TGTGCCAGCAGTCGTGGGAGCCAAGAGACCCAGTACTTC. Protein product: CASSRGSQETQYF.

This clone was observed a handful of times. V and J are TRBV4-2 and TRBJ1-2; D remains ambiguous. CDR1 is LGHNA, CDR2 YNFKEQ, per germline. The CDR3 has 13 residues. V was trimmed by 0 bases and J by 2 bases, leaving 4 bases between them. CDR3 region: CASSQESNYGYTF. The CDR3, as DNA: TGTGCCAGCAGCCAAGAGTCCAACTATGGCTACACCTTC.

This clone was observed a handful of times. This sequence joins TRBV30 and TRBJ1-2, with TRBD1 as a possible D gene (5 bases). In germline, CDR1 is GTSNPN, CDR2 SVGIG (reference sequence). The CDR3 covers 14 residues. The V gene lost 0 bases and the J gene lost 2 bases, with 10 bases spanning the gap. The CDR3 sequence: CAWSVRSGNYGYTF. In nucleotides, the CDR3 is TGTGCCTGGAGTGTACGTTCAGGGAACTATGGCTACACCTTC.

This clone was observed a few times. The chain couples TRBV10-3 to TRBJ2-7; a weak D match, TRBD2 (6 bases). V shed 1 base and J shed 1 base, with 8 bases lying between them. Germline V gene sequence: CDR1 ENHRY, CDR2 SYGVKD. There are 14 residues in the CDR3. This CDR3 is CAISELAGSYEQYF. CDR3 coding DNA: TGTGCCATCAGTGAGTTGGCGGGGTCCTACGAGCAGTACTTC.

This clone has just a few counts. The V and J genes are TRBV18 and TRBJ2-7; D is unresolved. The CDR3 covers 12 residues. V shed 2 bases and J shed 3 bases, with 5 bases lying between them. The germline V gene has CDR1 KGHSH and CDR2 LQKENI. Written as DNA, the CDR3 is TGTGCCAGCTCACCAACCCTCTACGAGCAGTACTTC. Residues: CASSPTLYEQYF.

This clone came up once. The chain joins TRBV4-1 to TRBJ2-3; TRBD2 matches 7 bases. The germline V gene has CDR1 MGHRA and CDR2 YSYEKL. The V segment lost 1 base and the J segment 4 bases; nucleotides outside the gene matches: 8. The length of the CDR3 is 16 residues. As DNA, the CDR3 is TGCGCCAGCAGCCAAGGTTTCGCGGGGGTGGCAGATACGCAGTATTTT. Protein: CASSQGFAGVADTQYF.